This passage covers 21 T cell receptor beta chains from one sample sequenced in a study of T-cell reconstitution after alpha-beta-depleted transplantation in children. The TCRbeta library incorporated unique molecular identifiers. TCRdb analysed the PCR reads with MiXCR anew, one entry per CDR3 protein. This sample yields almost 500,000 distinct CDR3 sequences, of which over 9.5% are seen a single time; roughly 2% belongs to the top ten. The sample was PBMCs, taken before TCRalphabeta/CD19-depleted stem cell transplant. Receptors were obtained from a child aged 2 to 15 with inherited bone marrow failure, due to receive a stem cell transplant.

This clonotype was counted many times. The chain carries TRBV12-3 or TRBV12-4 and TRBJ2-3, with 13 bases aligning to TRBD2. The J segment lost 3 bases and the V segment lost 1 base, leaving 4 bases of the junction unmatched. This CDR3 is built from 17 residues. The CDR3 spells CASSLGLAGGGTDTQYF. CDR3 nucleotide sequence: TGTGCCAGCAGTTTAGGACTAGCGGGAGGTGGAACAGATACGCAGTATTTT.

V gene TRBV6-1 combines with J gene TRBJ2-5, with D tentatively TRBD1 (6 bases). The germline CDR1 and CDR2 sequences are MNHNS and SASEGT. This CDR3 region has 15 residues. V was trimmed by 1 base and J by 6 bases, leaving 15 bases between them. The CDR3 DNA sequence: TGTGCCAGCAGTGAAGTGCAGGGGAAGTGGAAGACCCAGTACTTC. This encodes CASSEVQGKWKTQYF.

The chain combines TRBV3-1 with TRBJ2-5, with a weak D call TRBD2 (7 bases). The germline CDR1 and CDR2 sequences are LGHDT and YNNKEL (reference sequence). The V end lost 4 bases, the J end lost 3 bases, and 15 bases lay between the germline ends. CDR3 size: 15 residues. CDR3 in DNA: TGTGCCAGCAGCCGATTCGAGCGGGACAAAGAGACCCAGTACTTC. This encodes CASSRFERDKETQYF.

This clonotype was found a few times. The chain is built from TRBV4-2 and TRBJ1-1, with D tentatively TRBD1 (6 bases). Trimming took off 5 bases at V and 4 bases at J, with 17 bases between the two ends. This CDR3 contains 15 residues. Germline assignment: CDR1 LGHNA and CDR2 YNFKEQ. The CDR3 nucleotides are TGTGCCAGCAGCACCCCGGAGGGGGGGAGCACTGAAGCTTTCTTT. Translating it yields CASSTPEGGSTEAFF.

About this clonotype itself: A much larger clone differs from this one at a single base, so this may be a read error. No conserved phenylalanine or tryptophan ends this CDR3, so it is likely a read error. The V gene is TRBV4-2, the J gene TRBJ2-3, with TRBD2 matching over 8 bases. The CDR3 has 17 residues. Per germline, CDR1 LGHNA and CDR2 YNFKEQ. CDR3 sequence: CASSQGRSREGPDTQYY. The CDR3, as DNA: TGTGCCAGCAGCCAAGGTCGGTCTCGGGAGGGCCCAGATACCCAGTATTAT.

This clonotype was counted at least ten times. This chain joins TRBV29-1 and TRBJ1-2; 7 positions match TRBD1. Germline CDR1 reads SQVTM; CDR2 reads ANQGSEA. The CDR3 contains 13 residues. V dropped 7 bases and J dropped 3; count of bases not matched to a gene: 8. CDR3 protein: CSGMRGQDYGYTF. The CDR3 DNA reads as TGCAGCGGTATGAGGGGGCAGGACTATGGCTACACCTTC.

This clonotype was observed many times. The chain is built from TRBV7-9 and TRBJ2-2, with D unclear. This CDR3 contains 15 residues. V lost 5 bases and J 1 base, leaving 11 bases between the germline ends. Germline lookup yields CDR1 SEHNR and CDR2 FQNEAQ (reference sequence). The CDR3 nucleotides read TGTGCCAGCAGCGCCCATGCCGGGAACACCGGGGAGCTGTTTTTT. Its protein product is CASSAHAGNTGELFF. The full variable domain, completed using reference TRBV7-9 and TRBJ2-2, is DTGVSQNPRHKITKRGQNVTFRCDPISEHNRLYWYRQTLGQGPEFLTYFQNEAQLEKSRLLSDRFSAERPKGSFSTLEIQRTEQGDSAMYLCASSAHAGNTGELFFGEGSRLTVL.

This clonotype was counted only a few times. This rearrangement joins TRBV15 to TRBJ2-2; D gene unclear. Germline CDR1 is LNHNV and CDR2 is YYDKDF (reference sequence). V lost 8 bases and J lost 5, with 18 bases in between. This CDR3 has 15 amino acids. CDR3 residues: CATASLAENTGELFF. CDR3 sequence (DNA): TGTGCCACCGCGAGTTTGGCGGAGAATACCGGGGAGCTGTTTTTT.

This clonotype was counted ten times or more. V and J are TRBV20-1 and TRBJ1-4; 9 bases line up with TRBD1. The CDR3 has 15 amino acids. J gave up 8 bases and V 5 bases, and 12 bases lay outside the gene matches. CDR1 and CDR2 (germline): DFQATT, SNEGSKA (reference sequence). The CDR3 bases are TGCAGTGCTTTTAACACAGGACAGGGGAACGAAAAACTGTTTTTT. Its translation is CSAFNTGQGNEKLFF.

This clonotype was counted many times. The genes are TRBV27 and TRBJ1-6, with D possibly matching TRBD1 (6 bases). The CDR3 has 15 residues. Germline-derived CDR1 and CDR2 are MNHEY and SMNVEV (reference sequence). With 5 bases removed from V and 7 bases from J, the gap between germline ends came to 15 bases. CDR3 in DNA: TGTGCCAGCAGTCCTCGGTGGGGGGGCAATTCACCCCTCCACTTT. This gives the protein CASSPRWGGNSPLHF.

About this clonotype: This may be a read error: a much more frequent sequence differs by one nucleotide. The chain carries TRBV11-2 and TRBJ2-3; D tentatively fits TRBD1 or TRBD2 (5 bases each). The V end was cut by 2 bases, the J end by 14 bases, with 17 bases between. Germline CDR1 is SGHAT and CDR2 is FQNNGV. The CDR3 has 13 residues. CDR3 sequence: CASSLHRDLFRYF. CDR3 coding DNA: TGTGCCAGCAGCTTACACCGGGACCTTTTTCGGTATTTT.

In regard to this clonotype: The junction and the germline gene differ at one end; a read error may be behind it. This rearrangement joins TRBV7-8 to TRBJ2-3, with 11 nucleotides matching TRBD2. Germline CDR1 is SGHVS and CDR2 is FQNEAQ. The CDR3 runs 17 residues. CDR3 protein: CARSSKLAGDGADTQYF. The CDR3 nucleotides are TGTGCCAGGAGCTCCAAACTAGCGGGGGATGGCGCAGATACGCAGTATTTT.

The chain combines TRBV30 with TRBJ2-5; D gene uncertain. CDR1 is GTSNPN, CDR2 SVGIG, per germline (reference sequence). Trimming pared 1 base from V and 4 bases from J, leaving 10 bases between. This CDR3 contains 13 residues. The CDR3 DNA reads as TGTGCCTGGAGTGGTACAGAAGCAGAGACCCAGTACTTC. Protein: CAWSGTEAETQYF.

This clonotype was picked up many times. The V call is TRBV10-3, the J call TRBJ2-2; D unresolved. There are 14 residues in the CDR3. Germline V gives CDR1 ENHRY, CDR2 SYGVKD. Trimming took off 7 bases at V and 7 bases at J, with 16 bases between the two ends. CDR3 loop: CAITGRLRDGELFF. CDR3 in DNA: TGTGCCATCACCGGCAGATTAAGGGACGGGGAGCTGTTTTTT.

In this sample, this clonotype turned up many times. The CDR3 bases are TGTGCCACCAGCCGGACAGGGTGGACTGAAGCTTTCTTT. It translates to CATSRTGWTEAFF. J is TRBJ1-1 and V is TRBV15; 8 bases match TRBD1. There are 13 residues in the CDR3. CDR1 and CDR2 from the germline V gene are LNHNV and YYDKDF (reference sequence). Trimming cost V 5 bases and J 5 bases; bases outside gene matches: 4.

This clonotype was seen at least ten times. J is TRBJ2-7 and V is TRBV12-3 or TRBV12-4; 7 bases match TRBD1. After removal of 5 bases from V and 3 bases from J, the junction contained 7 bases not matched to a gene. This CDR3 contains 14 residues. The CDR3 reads CASSPPGQYYEQYF. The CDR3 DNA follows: TGTGCCAGCAGTCCACCGGGACAGTACTACGAGCAGTACTTC.

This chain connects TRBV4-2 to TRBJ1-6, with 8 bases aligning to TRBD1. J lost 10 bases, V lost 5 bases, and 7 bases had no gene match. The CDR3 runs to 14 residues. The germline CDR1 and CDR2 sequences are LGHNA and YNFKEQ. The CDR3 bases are TGTGCCAGCAGCTCGACAGGGGAGGGCTCACCCCTCCACTTT. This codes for CASSSTGEGSPLHF.

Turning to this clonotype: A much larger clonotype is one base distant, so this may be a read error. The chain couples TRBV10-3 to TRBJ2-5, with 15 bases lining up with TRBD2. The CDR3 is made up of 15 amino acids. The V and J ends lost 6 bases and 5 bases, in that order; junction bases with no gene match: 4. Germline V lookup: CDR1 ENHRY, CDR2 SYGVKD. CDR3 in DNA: TGTGCCATCAGCCGGACTAGCGGGGGGGTGGAGACCCAGTACTTC. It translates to CAISRTSGGVETQYF.

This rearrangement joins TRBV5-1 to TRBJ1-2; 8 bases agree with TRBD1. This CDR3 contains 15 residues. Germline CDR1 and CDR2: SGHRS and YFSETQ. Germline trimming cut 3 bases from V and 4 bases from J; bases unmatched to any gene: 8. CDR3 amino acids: CASSSGQGGGYGYTF. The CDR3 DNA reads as TGCGCCAGCAGCTCAGGACAGGGAGGCGGCTATGGCTACACCTTC.

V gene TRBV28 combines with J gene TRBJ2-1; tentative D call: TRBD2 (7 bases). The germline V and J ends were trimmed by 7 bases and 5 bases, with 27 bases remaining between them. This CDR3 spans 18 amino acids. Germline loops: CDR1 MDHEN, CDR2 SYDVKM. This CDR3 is CASTEGRQGAGQDNEQFF. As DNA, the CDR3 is TGTGCCAGCACCGAAGGCAGGCAGGGAGCGGGACAAGACAATGAGCAGTTCTTC.

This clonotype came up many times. The CDR3 here is CASSQDRMSGPTETQYF. The DNA of the CDR3 is TGTGCCAGCAGCCAAGATCGGATGAGCGGACCCACGGAGACCCAGTACTTC. The rearrangement links TRBV4-2 to TRBJ2-5; a weak D match, TRBD2 (5 bases). Germline CDR1 and CDR2: LGHNA and YNFKEQ. Trimming pared 0 bases from V and 5 bases from J, leaving 19 bases between. This CDR3 comprises 17 residues.